This TCR beta chain originates from a study of CD8+ T cells in alopecia areata. About the research overall: Oral tofacitinib (5 to 10 mg twice daily) was administered to treated patients.

This CDR3 has 15 residues. From germline, CDR1 is SGHVS and CDR2 FNYEAQ. V lost 1 base to trimming and J lost 2 bases, with 9 bases between them. Extracted RNA was reverse transcribed, and the resulting cDNA served as sequencing template. TCRdb's table, derived via immunoSEQ multiplex PCR, lists solely in-frame clones and lacks some. The sample comprises 150,000 to 200,000 clones, 64% of which are singletons, and 1.3% rests with the top ten. This clone was detected only a few times. The antigen is unknown. Study-level results: Tofacitinib significantly brought down scalp clonality and expanded CD8+ clones among top 100. Scalp sequencing captures resident alphabeta T cells of normal skin too.

Sample treatment: oral pan-JAK inhibitor, 5-10 mg twice daily. Those with alopecia areata gave lesional scalp punch biopsies and peripheral blood. The clonotype was recovered from a human donor with alopecia areata. The rearrangement joins TRBV7-6 to TRBJ1-3; tentatively, D is TRBD1 (5 bases). The starting material was CD4+ T cells sorted from blood, obtained around week 49, from a patient treated with tofacitinib. CDR3 DNA sequence: TGTGCCAGCAGCTTAGATGTGGGGGCTGGAAACACCATATATTTT. Protein product: CASSLDVGAGNTIYF.